A single sample is the source of the 22 T cell receptor beta chains below, sequenced in a study of T cells in Graves' hyperthyroidism and ophthalmopathy. There were TCR beta CDR3 regions amplified from RNA transcripts. A first-round RT-PCR of the TCR CDR3 used the HTBI primer set. TCRdb reprocessed the multiplex PCR reads with MiXCR, giving one entry per CDR3 protein. The data contain some 350,000 distinct CDR3 sequences, approximately 14% of them singletons. The sequenced material came from blood. The receptor set was obtained from a woman aged 35 to 49 with Graves' ophthalmopathy.

The chain employs TRBV6-6 and TRBJ2-6; 11 bases align to TRBD2. The germline V gene has CDR1 MNHNY and CDR2 SVGAGI (reference sequence). Trimming cost V 5 bases and J 2 bases; bases outside gene matches: 17. The CDR3 is made up of 21 amino acids. The CDR3 region has the DNA TGTGCCAGCAGTCGACTAAGACTAGCGGGAAGGGATGGTGCTGGGGCCAACGTCCTGACTTTC. Translation gives CASSRLRLAGRDGAGANVLTF.

The rearrangement links TRBV6-1 to TRBJ2-7, with 7 bases that match TRBD1. The CDR3 has 11 residues. With V trimmed by 5 bases and J by 8 bases, 3 bases remained unmatched. Germline CDR1 MNHNS, CDR2 SASEGT. For the CDR3, the DNA is TGTGCCAGCAGTCAACAGGGGAAGCAGTACTTC. This sequence encodes CASSQQGKQYF.

This clonotype was counted between two and nine times. This rearrangement joins TRBV20-1 to TRBJ2-3, with D uncertain. The V end was cut by 2 bases, the J end by 5 bases, with 8 bases between. The CDR3 length is 12 residues. Germline values: CDR1 DFQATT, CDR2 SNEGSKA (reference sequence). CDR3 sequence reads: CSARPGGDTQYF. Written as DNA, the CDR3 is TGCAGTGCTAGACCAGGCGGAGATACGCAGTATTTT.

This clonotype was found many times. This chain connects TRBV9 to TRBJ1-2, with 9 bases fitting TRBD1. Germline loops: CDR1 SGDLS, CDR2 YYNGEE. The CDR3 extends over 14 amino acids. V dropped 4 bases and J dropped 6; count of bases not matched to a gene: 7. CDR3 residues: CASSTQQGANGYTF. CDR3 sequence (DNA): TGTGCCAGCAGCACTCAACAGGGGGCGAATGGCTACACCTTC. The whole variable domain, filled in from reference TRBV9 and TRBJ1-2, reads DSGVTQTPKHLITATGQRVTLRCSPRSGDLSVYWYQQSLDQGLQFLIQYYNGEERAKGNILERFSAQQFPDLHSELNLSSLELGDSALYFCASSTQQGANGYTFGSGTRLTVV.

The V call is TRBV20-1, the J call TRBJ2-7; 8 nucleotides agree with TRBD1. This CDR3 has 12 residues. Per the germline V gene, CDR1 is DFQATT and CDR2 is SNEGSKA (reference sequence). J gave up 7 bases and V 6 bases, and 8 bases lay outside the gene matches. The CDR3 DNA is TGCAGTGCCTCGACAGGGGTCACGGAGCAGTACTTC. Translation gives CSASTGVTEQYF.

This clonotype was picked up a small number of times. The genes are TRBV5-5 and TRBJ1-4; D possibly corresponds to TRBD1 (5 bases). V lost 3 bases and J lost 4, with 13 bases in between. The germline V gene has CDR1 SGHKS and CDR2 YYEKEE (reference sequence). The CDR3 length is 15 residues. The CDR3 loop reads CASSSQGSSNEKLFF. CDR3 sequence (DNA): TGTGCCAGCAGCTCGCAGGGCTCAAGTAATGAAAAACTGTTTTTT.

The chain recombines TRBV4-1 with TRBJ1-1; D uncertain. Trimming left V 1 base short and J 0 bases short, with 9 bases between. CDR1 and CDR2 from the germline V gene are MGHRA and YSYEKL. The CDR3 is made up of 15 amino acids. This CDR3 is CASSQVWAVNTEAFF. DNA of the CDR3: TGCGCCAGCAGCCAAGTGTGGGCCGTGAACACTGAAGCTTTCTTT.

The J gene is TRBJ2-5, the V gene TRBV19, with D possibly TRBD2 on 7 matching bases. The CDR3 is made up of 16 amino acids. Germline values: CDR1 LNHDA, CDR2 SQIVND (reference sequence). The V gene lost 7 bases and the J gene lost 5 bases, with 23 bases spanning the gap. The CDR3 sequence is CASNPRGANYGETQYF. The CDR3 DNA sequence: TGTGCCAGTAACCCTCGGGGGGCGAATTATGGGGAGACCCAGTACTTC. Complete variable domain (other parts from reference TRBV19 and TRBJ2-5): DGGITQSPKYLFRKEGQNVTLSCEQNLNHDAMYWYRQDPGQGLRLIYYSQIVNDFQKGDIAEGYSVSREKKESFPLTVTSAQKNPTAFYLCASNPRGANYGETQYFGPGTRLLVL.

This clonotype has at least ten counts. The genes are TRBV6-6 and TRBJ2-1, with 7 positions matching TRBD1. J lost 9 bases, V lost 1 base, and 6 bases had no gene match. CDR3 size: 14 residues. Germline-derived CDR1 and CDR2 are MNHNY and SVGAGI (reference sequence). The CDR3 DNA sequence: TGTGCCAGCAGTTACTACCAGGGGGAAGTTGAGCAGTTCTTC. It codes for CASSYYQGEVEQFF.

This clonotype showed up many times. CDR3 in amino acids: CASSTDRNTEAFF. CDR3 in DNA: TGTGCCAGCTCAACGGACAGGAACACTGAAGCTTTCTTT. The rearrangement joins TRBV18 to TRBJ1-1; a weak D match, TRBD1 (6 bases). The CDR3 totals 13 residues. With 5 bases removed from V and 1 base from J, the gap between germline ends came to 8 bases. Germline V gene sequence: CDR1 KGHSH, CDR2 LQKENI. The full variable domain, in which reference TRBV18 and TRBJ1-1 provide the parts outside the CDR3, is NAGVMQNPRHLVRRRGQEARLRCSPMKGHSHVYWYRQLPEEGLKFMVYLQKENIIDESGMPKERFSAEFPKEGPSILRIQQVVRGDSAAYFCASSTDRNTEAFFGQGTRLTVV.

This clonotype has ten or more counts. The chain recombines TRBV6-1 with TRBJ1-2, with D perhaps matching TRBD1 (6 bases). Trimming cost V 5 bases and J 4 bases, with 17 bases left between them. Germline assignment: CDR1 MNHNS and CDR2 SASEGT. The CDR3 has 15 amino acids. The CDR3, as DNA: TGTGCCAGCAGTCCCGACAGGTACGGAGGCTATGGCTACACCTTC. Protein: CASSPDRYGGYGYTF.

This clonotype was recorded many times. The chain combines TRBV11-2 with TRBJ2-3, with 10 bases lining up with TRBD2. Trimming took 3 bases from V and 6 from J; bases not matched to a gene: 9. Germline V lookup: CDR1 SGHAT, CDR2 FQNNGV. The CDR3 length is 16 residues. Here the CDR3 reads CASSLRLAGVFDTQYF. The CDR3 region has the DNA TGTGCCAGCAGCTTGCGGCTAGCGGGAGTTTTTGATACGCAGTATTTT.

This clonotype was counted between two and nine times. A junction end diverges from the germline sequence, so it may reflect a read error. This chain links TRBV24-1 with TRBJ1-5; D unclear. This CDR3 has 15 residues. Germline V gene sequence: CDR1 KGHDR, CDR2 SFDVKD. CDR3 region: CATSDFPGSDQPQHF. CDR3 DNA: TGTGCCACCAGTGATTTCCCAGGTAGCGATCAGCCCCAGCATTTT.

The rearrangement uses TRBV19 and TRBJ2-1, with 9 nucleotides matching TRBD2. V was clipped by 8 bases and J by 2 bases; unmatched bases: 10. Germline V CDR1 and CDR2: LNHDA, SQIVND (reference sequence). The CDR3 covers 16 residues. The CDR3 region has the DNA TGTGCCAGTGCCCCAACGGGCGGGGGGGCCTACAATGAGCAGTTCTTC. It is translated as CASAPTGGGAYNEQFF.

This clonotype was recorded many times. The chain employs TRBV6-5 and TRBJ2-7; no reliable D call. Germline V gene sequence: CDR1 MNHEY, CDR2 SVGAGI. CDR3 length equals 15 residues. V was shortened by 0 bases and J by 0 bases, with 9 bases between the two germline ends. CDR3 protein: CASSYSLLNSYEQYF. The CDR3 nucleotides read TGTGCCAGCAGTTACTCTCTACTTAACTCCTACGAGCAGTACTTC.

This clonotype was picked up many times. An end of the junction does not agree with germline; a read error may underlie this. V and J are TRBV24-1 and TRBJ2-1; 10 positions match TRBD2. This CDR3 comprises 16 residues. Germline CDR1 and CDR2: KGHDR and SFDVKD. Here the CDR3 reads CAISGASGSRYNEQFF. The CDR3 region has the DNA TGTGCCATCAGTGGGGCTAGCGGGAGTCGGTACAATGAGCAGTTCTTC.

This clonotype was detected ten times or more. The gene calls are TRBV18 and TRBJ1-2; tentative D call: TRBD1 (5 bases). Between the trimmed V and J ends, which lost 6 bases and 6 bases, there was a span of 17 bases. Germline V gene lookup returns CDR1 KGHSH and CDR2 LQKENI. The CDR3 is 14 residues long. The CDR3 DNA follows: TGTGCCAGCTCGCCATTCGGGACTGTCCATGGCTACACCTTC. Protein: CASSPFGTVHGYTF.

This clonotype was seen ten or more times. The junction and the germline gene differ at one end; a read error may be behind it. V is TRBV3-1 and J is TRBJ2-5; D uncertain. Germline assignment: CDR1 LGHDT and CDR2 YNNKEL (reference sequence). The CDR3 sequence is 15 residues long. The CDR3 sequence is CASTQAPAISGTQYF. The CDR3 DNA sequence: TGCGCCAGCACCCAAGCTCCCGCCATCTCAGGGACCCAGTACTTC.

The table lists this clonotype with many counts. The genes are TRBV9 and TRBJ2-2; D is perhaps TRBD2 (6 bases). V was shortened by 5 bases and J by 1 base, with 15 bases between the two germline ends. This CDR3 has 16 amino acids. CDR1 and CDR2 (germline): SGDLS, YYNGEE. In DNA form, the CDR3 reads TGTGCCAGCAGTTTGGGAGGACGACTGAACACCGGGGAGCTGTTTTTT. It encodes CASSLGGRLNTGELFF.

This clonotype showed up many times. V is TRBV6-6 and J is TRBJ2-2, with 10 bases fitting TRBD2. The CDR3 is 16 residues long. Germline V CDR1 and CDR2: MNHNY, SVGAGI (reference sequence). The V gene end was trimmed by 2 bases and the J gene end by 7 bases; junction bases not matched to a gene: 7. The CDR3: CASSYGLAGVGGELFF. The CDR3 DNA is TGTGCCAGCAGTTACGGTCTAGCGGGGGTAGGCGGGGAGCTGTTTTTT.

This clonotype has ten or more counts. The chain joins TRBV2 to TRBJ2-3; 11 bases align to TRBD2. Germline V gene lookup returns CDR1 SNHLY and CDR2 FYNNEI. J lost 6 bases, V lost 6 bases, and 5 bases had no gene match. This CDR3 is 14 amino acids long. For the CDR3, the DNA is TGTGCCAGCAGGATGACTAGCGGGGCGGATACGCAGTATTTT. Encoded protein: CASRMTSGADTQYF.

This clonotype was observed at least ten times. V is TRBV6-1 and J is TRBJ1-4, with D perhaps matching TRBD1 (6 bases). V dropped 8 bases and J dropped 8 bases, with 15 bases sitting between them. Germline V gives CDR1 MNHNS, CDR2 SASEGT. The CDR3 is made up of 13 amino acids. CDR3 in DNA: TGTGCCAGCGGCAGGACAGCGGAGGAAAAACTGTTTTTT. Translated: CASGRTAEEKLFF.